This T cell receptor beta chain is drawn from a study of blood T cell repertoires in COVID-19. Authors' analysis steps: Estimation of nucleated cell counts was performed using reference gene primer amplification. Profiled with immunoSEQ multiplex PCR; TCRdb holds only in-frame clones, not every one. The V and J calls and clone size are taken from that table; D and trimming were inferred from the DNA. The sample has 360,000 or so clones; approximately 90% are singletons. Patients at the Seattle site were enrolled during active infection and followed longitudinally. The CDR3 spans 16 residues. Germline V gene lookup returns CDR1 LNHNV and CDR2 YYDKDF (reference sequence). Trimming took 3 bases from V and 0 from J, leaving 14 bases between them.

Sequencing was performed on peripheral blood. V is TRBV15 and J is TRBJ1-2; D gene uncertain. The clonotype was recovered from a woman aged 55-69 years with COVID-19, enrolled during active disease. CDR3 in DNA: TGTGCCACCAGCAGTAGTCTGGGAGGGACTAACTATGGCTACACCTTC. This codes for CATSSSLGGTNYGYTF.